The entry below gives a single T cell receptor (beta chain) sequence along with its context. What it binds is not known. The data are from a study of blood T cells in healthy people across ages. Study-level findings and limits: It was the long-lived donors that had more naive CD4+ cells and higher diversity than aged donors.

The J segment lost 5 bases and the V segment lost 5 bases, leaving 11 bases of the junction unmatched. CDR1 is LNHDA and CDR2 is SQIVND in the germline V gene (reference sequence). This CDR3 is built from 16 residues. A sample-barcoded 5' primer and a J-beta primer mix were used in a second PCR of roughly 7 to 11 cycles. Using its own MiXCR run on the 5' RACE reads, TCRdb lists one record per CDR3 protein. The sample records roughly 410,000 distinct CDR3 sequences, about 52% being singletons. The chain is built from TRBV19 and TRBJ2-3, with 9 nucleotides matching TRBD2. This TCR was recovered from a man aged 55 to 70 in good health. Material: blood. This CDR3 reads CASSPLAGSSLDTQYF. DNA of the CDR3: TGTGCCAGTAGTCCTCTAGCGGGATCTTCCCTAGATACGCAGTATTTT.